This T cell receptor beta chain was captured by sequencing in a study of T cell responses to AZD1222 COVID-19 vaccine (dated by TCRdb to the early 2020s). Regarding the research as a whole: AZD1222 recipients with second doses at about 4 weeks or about 12 weeks were pooled, because spike-specific TCR depth and breadth did not differ between schedules. Trial participants were enrolled by age into 18-55, 56-69 and 70-plus year subgroups, with 148, 28 and 57 TCR-sequenced participants respectively. TCR sequencing was performed for 230 to 250 trial participants, of whom about 200 were given two doses of AZD1222 and approximately 26 were given two doses of MenACWY control vaccine.

The CDR3, cysteine through phenylalanine, is 18 amino acids long. Only the CDR3 portion is preserved as DNA: 54 bases, with reading frame beginning at the first base. V is pruned by 0 bases and J by 7 bases, leaving 14 bases of the junction without a gene match. From a lookup of the germline V gene (reference sequence), CDR1 and CDR2 are SGHKS and YYEKEE. Comment on this clone: Its antigen specificity is not known. The input lacks base qualities; no much larger clone sits a single base away.

This sample's time point label indicates: baseline before first vaccination. Vaccinee samples were obtained from the UK trials COV001 and COV002, which included a single-blind randomized controlled phase 2/3 trial of AZD1222 (ChAdOx1 nCoV-19) in healthy adults. For TCRbeta chain sequencing, PBMC samples were collected from trial participants at day 0 and at day 28 after the second dose. The CDR3 regions of human TCRbeta chains were analyzed by immunosequencing. Per the original workflow: Repertoire TCRs were checked for matches against a reference library of SARS-CoV-2-specific TCRs that had been generated using the MIRA antigen-specificity platform. Breadth was defined as the fraction of unique TCRs that were SARS-CoV-2-associated. Depth was defined as the fraction of total T cells that were SARS-CoV-2-associated. Using the MIRA data, every spike-specific TCR was mapped to the spike region that the TCR reacted to and assigned to either a CD4 or a CD8 class. Log10-transformed breadth and depth values were compared by one-way ANOVA with Sidak's multiple comparisons tests. TCRdb mirrors the immuneACCESS table, restricted to in-frame sequences. Some clones are absent from its copies; in checked studies, under half trace to an unresolved V gene, and the reason for the others is unknown. Clonal size and the V and J genes are those of that table, whereas D and trimming came from the DNA. This sample holds roughly 120,000 clones; approximately 86% were observed only once. The top ten constitute 9.5% to 15% of the sample.

Broad study findings and their caveats: Most participants were white British and females outnumbered males, and the authors suggested that clonal diversity may have been underestimated. Conclusions about previously exposed vaccinees are limited, since just a handful of AZD1222 recipients were seropositive for SARS-CoV-2 at baseline. Reportedly, close to half of the unique spike-specific TCRs recognized epitopes lying outside the regions that are mutated in the B.1.351 and B.1.1.7 variants. CD4 TCRs associated with the vaccine covered the entire spike protein, and the dominant responses were in regions 160-218 and 743-854. A significant rise in spike-specific TCR breadth and depth was observed after two AZD1222 doses relative to day 0 and relative to MenACWY recipients. Because no day 14 peak-response samples were available, repertoires were characterized only after the peak T cell response. The 56-69-year group was small, and its depth increase did not reach significance, likely because of low power.

The receptor comes from an adult in good health. The sequencing here drew on peripheral blood, taken on day 0 of AZD1222 vaccination. Recombination connected TRBV5-5 to TRBJ2-3; TRBD2 fits 10 bases in the junction. The CDR3 reads CASSLASLAGDFSYTQYF. In nucleotide form, the sequence is TGTGCCAGCAGCTTGGCGAGTCTAGCGGGGGATTTTAGTTATACGCAGTATTTT. Full variable domain (CDR3 extended with the reference TRBV5-5 and TRBJ2-3 proteins): DAGVTQSPTHLIKTRGQQVTLRCSPISGHKSVSWYQQVLGQGPQFIFQYYEKEERGRGNFPDRFSARQFPNYSSELNVNALLLGDSALYLCASSLASLAGDFSYTQYFGPGTRLTVL.